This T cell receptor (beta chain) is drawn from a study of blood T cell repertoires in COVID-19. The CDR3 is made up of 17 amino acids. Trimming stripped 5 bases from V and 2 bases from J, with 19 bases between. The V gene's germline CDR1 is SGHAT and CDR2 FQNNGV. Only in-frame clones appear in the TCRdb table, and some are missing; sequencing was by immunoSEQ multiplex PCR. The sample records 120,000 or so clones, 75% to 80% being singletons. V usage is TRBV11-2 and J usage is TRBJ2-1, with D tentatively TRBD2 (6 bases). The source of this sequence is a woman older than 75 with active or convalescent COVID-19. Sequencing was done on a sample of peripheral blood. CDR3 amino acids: CASSPQGLRFPYNEQFF. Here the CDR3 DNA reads TGTGCCAGCAGCCCCCAGGGACTCCGTTTTCCCTACAATGAGCAGTTCTTC.